This T cell receptor beta chain was sequenced in a study of blood T cell repertoires in COVID-19. Study context: The analysed material was cDNA or gDNA that came from T cells, B-cell-depleted T cells, or PBMCs.

Deletions cut 0 bases from V and 4 bases from J, with 15 bases between. CDR3 length equals 17 residues. Here immunoSEQ multiplex PCR was the method, and the copy in TCRdb shows in-frame clones only, minus some. Of hundreds of thousands of clones listed, 88% were seen once; the top ten hold around 1%. Living in about two dozen US areas, the participants were between roughly 18 and 95 years of age. Participant reports of clinical history set cohort assignment. Symptom resolution, clearance, or two negative PCRs marked the recovered donors of Cohort 3. Sequencing was done on a sample of PBMCs or T cells enriched from blood (not recorded which). V gene TRBV23-1 combines with J gene TRBJ1-4, with D tentatively TRBD1 (6 bases). TRBV23-1 is sorted into the ORF group, with uncertain function. This sequence was found in a woman in her thirties who had recovered from COVID-19. DNA of the CDR3: TGCGCCAGCAGTCAATCGTTTCGTACAGGGCATAATGAAAAACTGTTTTTT. Protein product: CASSQSFRTGHNEKLFF.